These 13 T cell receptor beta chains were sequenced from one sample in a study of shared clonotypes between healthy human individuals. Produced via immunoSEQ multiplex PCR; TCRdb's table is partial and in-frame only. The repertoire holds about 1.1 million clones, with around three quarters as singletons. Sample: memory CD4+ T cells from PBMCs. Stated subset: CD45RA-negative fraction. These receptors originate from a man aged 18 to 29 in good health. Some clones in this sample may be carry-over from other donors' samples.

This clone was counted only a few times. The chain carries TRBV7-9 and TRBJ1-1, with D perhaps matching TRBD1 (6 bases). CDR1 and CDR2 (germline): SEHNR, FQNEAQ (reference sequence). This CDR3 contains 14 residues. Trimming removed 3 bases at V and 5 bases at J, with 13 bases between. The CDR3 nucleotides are TGTGCCAGCAGCTTTTCAGGGGTAAGGACTGAAGCTTTCTTT. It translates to CASSFSGVRTEAFF.

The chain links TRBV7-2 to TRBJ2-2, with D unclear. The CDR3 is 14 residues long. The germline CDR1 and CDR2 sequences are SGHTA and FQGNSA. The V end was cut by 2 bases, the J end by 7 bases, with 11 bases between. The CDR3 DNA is TGTGCCAGCAGCTTATTCCGTGGTGGCGGGGAGCTGTTTTTT. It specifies CASSLFRGGGELFF.

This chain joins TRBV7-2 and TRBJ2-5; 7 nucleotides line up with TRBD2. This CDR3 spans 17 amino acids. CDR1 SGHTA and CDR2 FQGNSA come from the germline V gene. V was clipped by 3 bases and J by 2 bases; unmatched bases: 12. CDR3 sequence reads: CASSFGVLGGGQETQYF. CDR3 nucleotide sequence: TGTGCCAGCAGCTTTGGCGTCCTGGGCGGGGGACAAGAGACCCAGTACTTC.

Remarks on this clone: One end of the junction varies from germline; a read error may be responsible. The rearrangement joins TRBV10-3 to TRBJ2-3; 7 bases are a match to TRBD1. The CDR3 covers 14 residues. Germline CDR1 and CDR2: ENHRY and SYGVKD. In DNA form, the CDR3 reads TGTGCCGTCAGTGAAGTAGGTGGGGCAGGGGGTCAGTATTTT. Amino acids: CAVSEVGGAGGQYF.

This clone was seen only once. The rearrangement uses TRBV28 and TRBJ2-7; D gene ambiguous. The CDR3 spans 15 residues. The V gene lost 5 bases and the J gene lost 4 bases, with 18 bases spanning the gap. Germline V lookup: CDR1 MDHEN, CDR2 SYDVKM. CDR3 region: CASSPRTAKAYEQYF. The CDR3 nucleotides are TGTGCCAGCAGTCCGAGGACGGCCAAGGCGTACGAGCAGTACTTC. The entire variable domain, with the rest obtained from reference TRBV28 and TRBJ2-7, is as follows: DVKVTQSSRYLVKRTGEKVFLECVQDMDHENMFWYRQDPGLGLRLIYFSYDVKMKEKGDIPEGYSVSREKKERFSLILESASTNQTSMYLCASSPRTAKAYEQYFGPGTRLTVT.

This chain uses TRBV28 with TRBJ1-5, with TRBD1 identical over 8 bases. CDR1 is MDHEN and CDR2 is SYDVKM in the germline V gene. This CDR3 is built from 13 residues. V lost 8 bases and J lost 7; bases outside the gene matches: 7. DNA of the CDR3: TGTGCCAGCGGACAGGGAGTAGTACAGCCCCAGCATTTT. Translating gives CASGQGVVQPQHF. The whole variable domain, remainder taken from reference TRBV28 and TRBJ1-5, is DVKVTQSSRYLVKRTGEKVFLECVQDMDHENMFWYRQDPGLGLRLIYFSYDVKMKEKGDIPEGYSVSREKKERFSLILESASTNQTSMYLCASGQGVVQPQHFGDGTRLSIL.

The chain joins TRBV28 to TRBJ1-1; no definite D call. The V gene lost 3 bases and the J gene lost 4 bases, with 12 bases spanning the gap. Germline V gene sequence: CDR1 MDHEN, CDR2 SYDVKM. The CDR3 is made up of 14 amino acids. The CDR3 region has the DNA TGTGCCAGCAGTTTTGGTGGCGGACGCACTGAAGCTTTCTTT. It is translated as CASSFGGGRTEAFF.

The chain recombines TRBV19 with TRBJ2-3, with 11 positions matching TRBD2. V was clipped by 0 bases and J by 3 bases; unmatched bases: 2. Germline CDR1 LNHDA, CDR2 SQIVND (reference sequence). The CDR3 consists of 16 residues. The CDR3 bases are TGTGCCAGTAGTATAGACCTAGCGGGAGGAACAGATACGCAGTATTTT. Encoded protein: CASSIDLAGGTDTQYF.

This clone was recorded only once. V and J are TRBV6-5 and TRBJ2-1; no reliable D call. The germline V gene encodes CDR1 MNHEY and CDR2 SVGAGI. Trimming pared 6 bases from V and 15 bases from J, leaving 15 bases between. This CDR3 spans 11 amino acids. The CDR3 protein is CASRETPIPFF. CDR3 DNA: TGTGCCAGCAGAGAGACCCCAATTCCGTTCTTC.

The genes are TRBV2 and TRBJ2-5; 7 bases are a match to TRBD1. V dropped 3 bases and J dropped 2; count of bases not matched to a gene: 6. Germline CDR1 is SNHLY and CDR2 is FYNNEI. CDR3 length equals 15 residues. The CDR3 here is CASSDRGQPQETQYF. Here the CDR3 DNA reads TGTGCCAGCAGTGACAGGGGACAGCCGCAAGAGACCCAGTACTTC.

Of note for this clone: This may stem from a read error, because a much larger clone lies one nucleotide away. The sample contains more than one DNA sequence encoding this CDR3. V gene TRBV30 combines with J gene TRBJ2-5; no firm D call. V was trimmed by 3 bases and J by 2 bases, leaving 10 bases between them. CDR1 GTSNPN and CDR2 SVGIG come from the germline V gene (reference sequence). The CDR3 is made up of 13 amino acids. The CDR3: CAWRTPGQETQYF. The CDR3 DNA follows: TGTGCCTGGAGGACACCTGGTCAAGAGACCCAGTACTTC.

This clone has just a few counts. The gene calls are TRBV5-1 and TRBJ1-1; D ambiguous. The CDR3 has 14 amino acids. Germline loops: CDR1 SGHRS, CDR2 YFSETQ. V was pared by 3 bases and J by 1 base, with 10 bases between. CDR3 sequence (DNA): TGCGCCAGCAGCTGGGCCGATAGGAACACTGAAGCTTTCTTT. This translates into CASSWADRNTEAFF.

CDR3 in DNA: TGTGCCAGCAGCTTTACAGGACGGACCTACGAGCAGTACTTC. Amino acids: CASSFTGRTYEQYF. The rearrangement links TRBV5-4 to TRBJ2-7; D perhaps matches TRBD1 (5 bases). The V gene lost 2 bases and the J gene lost 2 bases, with 11 bases spanning the gap. Per germline, CDR1 SGHNT and CDR2 YYREEE (reference sequence). The length of the CDR3 is 14 residues. The full variable domain, in which reference TRBV5-4 and TRBJ2-7 provide the parts outside the CDR3, is ETGVTQSPTHLIKTRGQQVTLRCSSQSGHNTVSWYQQALGQGPQFIFQYYREEENGRGNFPPRFSGLQFPNYSSELNVNALELDDSALYLCASSFTGRTYEQYFGPGTRLTVT.